This TCR beta chain was identified during a study of blood T cells in healthy people across ages. Regarding the study as a whole: Unsorted PBMCs prevented conclusive naive versus antigen-experienced comparison.

On this clonotype itself: The antigen remains undetermined.

CDR3 length equals 18 residues. CDR1 is LNHNV, CDR2 YYDKDF, per germline (reference sequence). The germline V and J ends were trimmed by 0 bases and 3 bases, with 17 bases remaining between them. A second PCR, run for roughly 7 to 12 cycles, used a sample-barcoded 5' primer plus a J-beta primer mix. A template-switch adaptor with 12 random nucleotides tagged each cDNA molecule. Each CDR3 protein is one row after TCRdb ran MiXCR on the 5' RACE reads. The sample has roughly 1.4 million distinct CDR3 sequences, roughly 64% seen once. This clonotype originated in a man aged 18 to 29 in good health. The sequencing input was blood. The chain has TRBV15 and TRBJ1-4; tentative D call: TRBD1 (6 bases). This CDR3 is CATSRDPGDHAANEKLFF. For the CDR3, the DNA is TGTGCCACCAGCAGAGATCCAGGGGATCACGCAGCTAATGAAAAACTGTTTTTT.